The rows below give T cell receptor beta chains drawn from one sample of a study of radiation and T cells in renal cell carcinoma. The data were produced by immunoSEQ multiplex PCR, yet TCRdb's version contains in-frame clones alone and is incomplete. This repertoire shows approximately 150,000 clones, approximately 86% found once; its top ten account for less than 20%. Source: blood, taken from a patient whose treatment included radiotherapy and nephrectomy. The receptor source for this set is a woman between 50 and 59 years old with renal cell carcinoma. The CDR3 runs from the conserved cysteine through the conserved F or W. Each record gives: J gene, clone size, D gene, V gene, CDR3 DNA, CDR3 protein. D genes are given only for firm matches. The listing skips clone size in some rows; elsewhere it reads once, few, many or a size class.

TRBJ2-3	.	TRBD2	TRBV4-3	TGCGCCAGCAGCCAGAATAGCGGGAGGGCCCTAACAGATACGCAGTATTTT	CASSQNSGRALTDTQYF
TRBJ2-7	.	.	TRBV9	TGTGCCAGCAGCGTAGCCCCCGTTACTGAGCAGTACTTC	CASSVAPVTEQYF
TRBJ2-1	.	TRBD2	TRBV7-2	TGTGCCAGCAGCTTAGGGACTAGCGGGAGGTACGAGCAGTTCTTC	CASSLGTSGRYEQFF
TRBJ2-3	.	TRBD1	TRBV27	TGTGCCAGCAGTGCCCAGGGGGTGAGGGGCACAGATACGCAGTATTTT	CASSAQGVRGTDTQYF
TRBJ1-1	few	.	TRBV5-4	TGTGCCAGCAGCTTGGATGGGGCCGTCACTGAAGCTTTCTTT	CASSLDGAVTEAFF
TRBJ1-1	.	TRBD1	TRBV27	TGTGCCAGCAGGGTGGACAGGGCGTCAATGAACACTGAAGCTTTCTTT	CASRVDRASMNTEAFF
TRBJ1-3	.	TRBD1	TRBV18	TGTGCCAGCTCAGGACAGGGCTCTGGAAACACCATATATTTT	CASSGQGSGNTIYF
TRBJ2-1	.	.	TRBV19	TGTGCCAGTAGTATAGCGAACAATGAGCAGTTCTTC	CASSIANNEQFF
TRBJ1-2	few	TRBD1	TRBV7-2	TGTGCCAGCAGCTTAGTTCGGACAGGACCTATGAGTGACTACACCTTC	CASSLVRTGPMSDYTF
TRBJ2-7	once	TRBD1	TRBV6-1	TGTGCCAGCAGTCCCTGGACAGGGGGCTTTGGTGAGCAGTACTTC	CASSPWTGGFGEQYF
TRBJ1-2	.	TRBD1	TRBV5-6	TGTGCCAGCAGCTCCATAACCACAGGGGAAGGCTATGGCTACACCTTC	CASSSITTGEGYGYTF
TRBJ1-2	.	TRBD1	TRBV27	TGTGCCAGCAGAGAACCCAGGACAGGGGTGAACTATGGCTACACCTTC	CASREPRTGVNYGYTF
TRBJ1-1	.	.	TRBV5-4	TGTGCCAGCAGCTCAATTATGGGCCCGAACACTGAAGCTTTCTTT	CASSSIMGPNTEAFF
TRBJ2-2	.	.	TRBV28	TGTGCCACCGCAACCGTACAGGGCTCGAACACCGGGGAGCTGTTTTTT	CATATVQGSNTGELFF
TRBJ1-1	.	.	TRBV19	TGTGCCAGTAGTATCCAGGTGAACACTGAAGCTTTCTTT	CASSIQVNTEAFF
TRBJ1-5	.	.	TRBV10-3	TGTGCCATCAGTCCACACCCTCGATCGACTAATAGCAATCAGCCCCAGCATTTT	CAISPHPRSTNSNQPQHF
TRBJ2-7	.	TRBD1	TRBV6-5	TGTGCCAGCAGTTATAACGACAGGGCGTACTTC	CASSYNDRAYF
TRBJ1-3	.	.	TRBV28	TGTGCCAGCAGTATGGCGGGGGCACCTGGAAACACCATATATTTT	CASSMAGAPGNTIYF
TRBJ2-2	.	.	TRBV6-5	TGTGCCAGCAGTCGGGACCTCAACACCGGGGAGCTGTTTTTT	CASSRDLNTGELFF
TRBJ2-2	few	.	TRBV2	TGTGCCAGCAGTCCTAGAGTGAACACCGGGGAGCTGTTTTTT	CASSPRVNTGELFF
TRBJ2-3	.	.	TRBV11-3	TGTGCCAGCAGCTTAGGAGGGAGAAGCACAGATACGCAGTATTTT	CASSLGGRSTDTQYF
TRBJ1-2	.	TRBD1	TRBV28	TGTGCCAGCAGTTTGGACAGGGGGTCTAACTATGGCTACACCTTC	CASSLDRGSNYGYTF
TRBJ2-7	.	TRBD1	TRBV13	TGTGCCAGCAGCTTGACAGGGCTCGAGCAGTACTTC	CASSLTGLEQYF
TRBJ2-7	.	.	TRBV28	TGTGCCAGCAGCCCGAGGGGGGGCCATGACTACGAGCAGTACTTC	CASSPRGGHDYEQYF
TRBJ2-7	.	.	TRBV29-1	TGCAGCGTCCCAAAGACAGAGAGCTCCTACGAGCAGTACTTC	CSVPKTESSYEQYF
TRBJ2-7	.	TRBD1	TRBV6-5	TGTGCCAGCAGCCGACAGGGGCTAACCTACGAGCAGTACTTC	CASSRQGLTYEQYF
TRBJ1-5	.	.	TRBV23-1	TGCGCCAGCAGTCAAAAATCCGGGGGGACTTCCAATCAGCCCCAGCATTTT	CASSQKSGGTSNQPQHF
TRBJ2-7	.	.	TRBV9	TGTGCCAGCACGTCCGGGCTAGGGGACGAGCAGTACTTC	CASTSGLGDEQYF
TRBJ2-1	.	.	TRBV4-1	TGCGCCAGCAGCCAAAGGGACACCGTTGGATCAGGGTACAATGAGCAGTTCTTC	CASSQRDTVGSGYNEQFF
TRBJ1-4	.	.	TRBV10-3	TGTGCCATCAGTGAGGGGGGTAAACTGTTTTTT	CAISEGGKLFF
TRBJ1-1	.	.	TRBV5-4	TGTGCCAGCAGCCCCGCAGGTGCCTATAGGTACACTGAAGCTTTCTTT	CASSPAGAYRYTEAFF
TRBJ1-5	.	TRBD1	TRBV5-5	TGTGCCAGCAGGAGACAGGGGGATTCTTTTCAGCCCCAGCATTTT	CASRRQGDSFQPQHF
TRBJ1-4	.	.	TRBV15	TGTGCCACCAGCAGAGATTGGACGGGTGGGGGTATGACTAATGAAAAACTGTTTTTT	CATSRDWTGGGMTNEKLFF
TRBJ2-2	.	TRBD1	TRBV10-3	TGTGCCATCAAACAGGGACAGGGAGGCACCGGGGAGCTGTTTTTT	CAIKQGQGGTGELFF
TRBJ2-7	.	.	TRBV7-9	TGTGCCAGCAGCTTCTCCTCGAAGTCCGGGACTGGGCTCTACGAGCAGTACTTC	CASSFSSKSGTGLYEQYF
TRBJ2-3	.	.	TRBV19	TGTGCCAGTAGTATAGGGCAGATCTTCACAGATACGCAGTATTTT	CASSIGQIFTDTQYF
TRBJ2-1	.	.	TRBV7-2	TGTGCCAGCAGCTTAAGGAGCTCCTACAATGAGCAGTTCTTC	CASSLRSSYNEQFF
TRBJ2-1	.	.	TRBV7-9	TGTGCCAGCAGCTTAACTGTAGGCGAGCAGTTCTTC	CASSLTVGEQFF
TRBJ2-1	.	.	TRBV30	TGTGCCTGGAGTGTACTAGGAAGTGAGCAGTTCTTC	CAWSVLGSEQFF
TRBJ1-3	.	.	TRBV5-1	TGCGCCAGCAGCTTGCAGGGGACAAACACCATATATTTT	CASSLQGTNTIYF
TRBJ2-3	.	.	TRBV20-1	TGCAGTCCTGCGACAGATACGCAGTATTTT	CSPATDTQYF
TRBJ1-1	.	.	TRBV7-2	TGTGCCAGCAGAAAGGCGGGGGGGCTCAGCACTGAAGCTTTCTTT	CASRKAGGLSTEAFF
TRBJ1-1	.	.	TRBV4-1	TGCGCCAGCAGCCAAGGAGGAGCGTTAATGAACACTGAAGCTTTCTTT	CASSQGGALMNTEAFF
TRBJ2-3	once	.	TRBV5-1	TGCGCCAGCAGCTTGGCCCCCCGGGGGACAGATACGCAGTATTTT	CASSLAPRGTDTQYF